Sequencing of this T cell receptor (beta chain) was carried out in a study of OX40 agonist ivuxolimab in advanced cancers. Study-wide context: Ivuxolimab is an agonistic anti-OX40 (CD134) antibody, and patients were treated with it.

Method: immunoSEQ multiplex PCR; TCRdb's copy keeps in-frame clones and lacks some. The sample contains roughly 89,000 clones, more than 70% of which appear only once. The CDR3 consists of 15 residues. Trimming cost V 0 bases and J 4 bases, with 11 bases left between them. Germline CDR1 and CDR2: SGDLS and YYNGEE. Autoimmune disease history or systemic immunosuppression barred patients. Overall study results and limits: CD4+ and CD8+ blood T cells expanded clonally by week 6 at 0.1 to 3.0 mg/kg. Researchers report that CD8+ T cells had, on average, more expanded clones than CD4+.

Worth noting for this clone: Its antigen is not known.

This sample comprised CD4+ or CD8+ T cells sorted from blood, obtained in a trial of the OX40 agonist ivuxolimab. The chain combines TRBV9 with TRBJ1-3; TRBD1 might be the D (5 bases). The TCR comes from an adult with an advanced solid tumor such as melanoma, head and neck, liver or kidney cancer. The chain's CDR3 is CASSVVGQGGNTIYF. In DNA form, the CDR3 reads TGTGCCAGCAGCGTAGTTGGGCAGGGAGGAAACACCATATATTTT. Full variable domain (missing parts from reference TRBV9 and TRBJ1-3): DSGVTQTPKHLITATGQRVTLRCSPRSGDLSVYWYQQSLDQGLQFLIQYYNGEERAKGNILERFSAQQFPDLHSELNLSSLELGDSALYFCASSVVGQGGNTIYFGEGSWLTVV.